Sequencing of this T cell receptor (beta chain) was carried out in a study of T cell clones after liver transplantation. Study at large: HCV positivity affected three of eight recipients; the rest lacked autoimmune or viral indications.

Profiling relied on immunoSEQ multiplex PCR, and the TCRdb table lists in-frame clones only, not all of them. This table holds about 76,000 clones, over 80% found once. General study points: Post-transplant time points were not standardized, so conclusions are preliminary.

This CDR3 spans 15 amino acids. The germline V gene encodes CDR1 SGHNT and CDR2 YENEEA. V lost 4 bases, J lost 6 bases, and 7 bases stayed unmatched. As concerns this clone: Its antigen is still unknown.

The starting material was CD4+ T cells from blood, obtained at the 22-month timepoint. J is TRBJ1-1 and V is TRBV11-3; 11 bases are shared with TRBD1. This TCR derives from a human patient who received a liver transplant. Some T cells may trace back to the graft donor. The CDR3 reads CASSSRDRGGAEAFF. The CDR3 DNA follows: TGTGCCAGCAGCTCGAGGGACAGGGGGGGAGCTGAAGCTTTCTTT.